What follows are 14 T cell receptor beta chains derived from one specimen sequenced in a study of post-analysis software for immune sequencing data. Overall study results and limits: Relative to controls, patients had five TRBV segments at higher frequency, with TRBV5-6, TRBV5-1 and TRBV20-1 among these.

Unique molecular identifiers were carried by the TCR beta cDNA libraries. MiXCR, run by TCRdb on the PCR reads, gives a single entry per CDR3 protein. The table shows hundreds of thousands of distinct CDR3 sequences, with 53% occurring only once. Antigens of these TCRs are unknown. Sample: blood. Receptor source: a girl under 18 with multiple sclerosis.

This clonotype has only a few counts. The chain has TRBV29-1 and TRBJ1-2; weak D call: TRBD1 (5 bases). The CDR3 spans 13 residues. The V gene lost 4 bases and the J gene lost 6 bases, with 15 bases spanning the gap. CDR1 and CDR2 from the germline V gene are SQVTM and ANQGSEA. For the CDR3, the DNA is TGCAGCGTTGCGGTAGGGGTGGGGGATGGCTACACCTTC. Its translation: CSVAVGVGDGYTF.

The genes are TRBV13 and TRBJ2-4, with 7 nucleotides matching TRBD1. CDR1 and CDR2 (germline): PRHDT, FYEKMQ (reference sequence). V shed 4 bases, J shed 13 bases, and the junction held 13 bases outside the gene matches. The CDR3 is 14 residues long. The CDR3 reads CASSSRQGSIRQYF. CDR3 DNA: TGTGCCAGCAGCTCGCGACAGGGATCCATACGGCAGTACTTC.

CDR3 region: CASSYWTGEDQPQHF. CDR3 sequence (DNA): TGTGCCAGCAGTTACTGGACAGGGGAAGATCAGCCCCAGCATTTT. This chain connects TRBV6-6 to TRBJ1-5; 9 bases line up with TRBD1. This CDR3 is 15 amino acids long. From germline, CDR1 is MNHNY and CDR2 SVGAGI (reference sequence). J lost 5 bases, V lost 1 base, and 3 bases had no gene match.

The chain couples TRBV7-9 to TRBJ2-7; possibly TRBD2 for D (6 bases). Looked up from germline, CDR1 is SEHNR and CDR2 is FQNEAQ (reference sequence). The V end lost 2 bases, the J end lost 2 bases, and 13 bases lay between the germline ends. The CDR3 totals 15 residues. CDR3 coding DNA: TGTGCCAGCAGCTTAATCGTAGGAGGGGCCTACGAGCAGTACTTC. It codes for CASSLIVGGAYEQYF. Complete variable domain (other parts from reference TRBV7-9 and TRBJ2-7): DTGVSQNPRHKITKRGQNVTFRCDPISEHNRLYWYRQTLGQGPEFLTYFQNEAQLEKSRLLSDRFSAERPKGSFSTLEIQRTEQGDSAMYLCASSLIVGGAYEQYFGPGTRLTVT.

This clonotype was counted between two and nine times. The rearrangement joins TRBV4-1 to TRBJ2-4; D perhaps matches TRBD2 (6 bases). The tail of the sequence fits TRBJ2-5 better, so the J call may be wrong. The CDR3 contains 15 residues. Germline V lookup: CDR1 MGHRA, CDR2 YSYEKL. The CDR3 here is CASSQERGQGGTQYF. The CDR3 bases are TGCGCCAGCAGCCAAGAGAGGGGTCAGGGAGGGACCCAGTACTTC.

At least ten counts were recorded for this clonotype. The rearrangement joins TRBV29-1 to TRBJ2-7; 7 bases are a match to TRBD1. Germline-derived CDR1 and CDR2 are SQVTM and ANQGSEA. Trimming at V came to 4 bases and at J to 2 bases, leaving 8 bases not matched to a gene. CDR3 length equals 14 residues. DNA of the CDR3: TGCAGCGTTGCCCCACGACAGGGTGCCTACGAGCAGTACTTC. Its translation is CSVAPRQGAYEQYF.

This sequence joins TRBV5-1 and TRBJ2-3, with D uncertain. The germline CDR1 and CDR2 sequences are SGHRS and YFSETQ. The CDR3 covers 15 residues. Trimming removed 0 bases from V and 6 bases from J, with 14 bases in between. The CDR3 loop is CASSLAGSTSDTQYF. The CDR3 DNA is TGCGCCAGCAGCTTGGCCGGGTCGACCTCGGATACGCAGTATTTT.

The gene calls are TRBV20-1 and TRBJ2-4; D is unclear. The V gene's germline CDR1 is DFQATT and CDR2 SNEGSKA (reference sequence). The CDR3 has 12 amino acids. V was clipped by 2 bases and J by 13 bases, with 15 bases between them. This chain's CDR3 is CSARHQPGGQYF. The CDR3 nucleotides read TGCAGTGCTAGACACCAACCCGGTGGGCAGTACTTC.

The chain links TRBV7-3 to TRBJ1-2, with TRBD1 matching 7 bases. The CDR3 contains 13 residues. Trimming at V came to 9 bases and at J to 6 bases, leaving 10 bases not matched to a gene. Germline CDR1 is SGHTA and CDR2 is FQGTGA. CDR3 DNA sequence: TGTGCCAGTAGCGAGACAGGGTCAAATGGCTACACCTTC. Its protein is CASSETGSNGYTF.

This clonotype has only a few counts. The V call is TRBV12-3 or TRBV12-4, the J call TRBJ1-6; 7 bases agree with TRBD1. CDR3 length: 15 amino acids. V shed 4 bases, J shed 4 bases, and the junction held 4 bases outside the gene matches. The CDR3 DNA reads TGTGCCAGCAGTTCCGGACAGGTTTATAATTCACCCCTCCACTTT. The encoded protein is CASSSGQVYNSPLHF.

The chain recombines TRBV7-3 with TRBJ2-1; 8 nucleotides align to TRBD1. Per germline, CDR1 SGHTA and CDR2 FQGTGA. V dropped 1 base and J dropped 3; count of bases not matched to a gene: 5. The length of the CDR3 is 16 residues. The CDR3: CASSLNRDRFYNEQFF. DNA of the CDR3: TGTGCCAGCAGCTTAAACAGGGACAGGTTCTACAATGAGCAGTTCTTC.

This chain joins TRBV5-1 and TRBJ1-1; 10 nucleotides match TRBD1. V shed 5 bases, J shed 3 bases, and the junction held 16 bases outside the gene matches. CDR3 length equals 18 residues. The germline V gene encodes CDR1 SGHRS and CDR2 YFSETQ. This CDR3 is CASRSTGTGAVRDTEAFF. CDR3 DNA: TGCGCCAGCAGGTCGACCGGGACAGGGGCTGTTCGGGACACTGAAGCTTTCTTT.

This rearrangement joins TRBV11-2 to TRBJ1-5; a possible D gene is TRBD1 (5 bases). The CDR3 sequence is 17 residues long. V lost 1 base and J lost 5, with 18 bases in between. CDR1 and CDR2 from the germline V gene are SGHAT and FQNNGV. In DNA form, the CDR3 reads TGTGCCAGCAGCTTAGGGGGCCAGGGATCACGGTATCAGCCCCAGCATTTT. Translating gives CASSLGGQGSRYQPQHF. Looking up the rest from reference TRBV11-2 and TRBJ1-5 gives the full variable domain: EAGVAQSPRYKIIEKRQSVAFWCNPISGHATLYWYQQILGQGPKLLIQFQNNGVVDDSQLPKDRFSAERLKGVDSTLKIQPAKLEDSAVYLCASSLGGQGSRYQPQHFGDGTRLSIL.

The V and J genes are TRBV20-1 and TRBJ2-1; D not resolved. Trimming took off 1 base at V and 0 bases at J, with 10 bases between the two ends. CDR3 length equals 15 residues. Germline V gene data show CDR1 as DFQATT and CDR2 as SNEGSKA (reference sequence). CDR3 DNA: TGCAGTGCTAGAGGGATAGGGCACTCCTACAATGAGCAGTTCTTC. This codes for CSARGIGHSYNEQFF.